This note documents a single TCR beta chain sequence. Germline V gene sequence: CDR1 SGHTA, CDR2 FQGTGA. This CDR3 spans 13 amino acids. The V and J ends lost 4 bases and 9 bases respectively, with 15 bases between them. The PCR had 60 Vbeta and 13 Jbeta primers. Repertoires were generated with immunoSEQ multiplex PCR, while TCRdb's copy carries only in-frame clones and drops some. The table shows about 130,000 clones, with roughly 80% occurring only once. The sample originates from a study of cytomegalovirus exposure and HLA in healthy donors. The chain carries TRBV7-3 and TRBJ1-1, with unresolved D. The source is a woman aged 50 to 60 in good health and CMV-seropositive. The specimen sequenced was PBMCs. DNA of the CDR3: TGTGCCAGCAGCTCCCAATATACAGAGAAAGCTTTCTTT. Protein: CASSSQYTEKAFF.